Many counts were recorded for the clone carrying this T cell receptor beta chain. What it binds is not known. This entry is derived from a study of response to subunit inactivated influenza vaccine. Findings and limits, study-wide: Only a handful of new T cells, the authors suggested, are recruited with each seasonal influenza vaccination.

CDR3 length equals 15 residues. V was clipped by 6 bases and J by 6 bases, with 17 bases between them. MiXCR, applied by TCRdb to the RT-PCR reads, yields one record per CDR3 protein. Here the sample spans 860,000 or so distinct CDR3 sequences, over 20% being singletons. The TCR sequence derives from a man aged 50 or older who received an inactivated influenza vaccine. This chain connects TRBV12-3 or TRBV12-4 to TRBJ1-4, with a weak D call TRBD1 (5 bases). Source: PBMCs from blood, taken roughly 5 days after vaccination. The DNA for the CDR3 is TGTGCCAGCAGCCGACGACCTAGAGGGGATGAAAAACTGTTTTTT. Its protein is CASSRRPRGDEKLFF.